These T cell receptor beta chains were read from a single sample in a study of Ad26.COV2.S vaccination and SARS-CoV-2 variants. Profiling relied on immunoSEQ multiplex PCR, and the TCRdb table lists in-frame clones only, not all of them. The sample has a few hundred thousand clones, around 90% seen once. The starting material was peripheral blood, obtained in a trial of Ad26.COV2.S vaccine versus placebo. These receptors were collected from a person aged 18-60 years who received the Ad26.COV2.S COVID-19 vaccine or a placebo. Each CDR3 is given with its conserved first and last residue. A D gene is named only where the DNA matches it firmly. The size of a clone is reported for some rows only, either as once, few or many, or as a class for expanded clones.

D	V	J	size	DNA	CDR3
.	TRBV2	TRBJ1-4	.	TGTGCCAGCAGCAGCAGGGTGGATGAAAAACTGTTTTTT	CASSSRVDEKLFF
.	TRBV19	TRBJ2-3	.	TGTGCCAGTAGTATGGGGGTTTTCACAGATACGCAGTATTTT	CASSMGVFTDTQYF
.	TRBV2	TRBJ2-1	.	TGTGCCAGCACTAGTACTAGCTCCTACAATGAGCAGTTCTTC	CASTSTSSYNEQFF
TRBD1	TRBV7-9	TRBJ1-2	.	TGTGCCAGCAGCTCCCCGGACAGGGGCGTTGGGGGCTACACCTTC	CASSSPDRGVGGYTF
TRBD1	TRBV5-8	TRBJ2-5	.	TGTGCCAGCAGCCCCGTCGGACAGGAAGAGACCCAGTACTTC	CASSPVGQEETQYF
TRBD2	TRBV7-9	TRBJ2-1	.	TGTGCCAGCAGCTTAGGACTAGCGGGGAAGAATGAGCAGTTCTTC	CASSLGLAGKNEQFF
.	TRBV5-6	TRBJ2-1	.	TGTGCCAGCACCTCGGGAGCCTCCTACAATGAGCAGTTCTTC	CASTSGASYNEQFF
.	TRBV30	TRBJ1-3	.	TGTGCCTGGAGTGTACATCGAGGGACTGGAAACACCATATATTTT	CAWSVHRGTGNTIYF
.	TRBV7-9	TRBJ2-2	once	TGTGCCAGCAGTCTAAGGACGACGGGTGGCGGGGAGCTGTTTTTT	CASSLRTTGGGELFF
.	TRBV7-8	TRBJ1-5	.	TGTGCCAGCAGCTTAGTTCCCTCTGGGACATGGGATCAGCCCCAGCATTTT	CASSLVPSGTWDQPQHF
.	TRBV6-5	TRBJ1-5	.	TGTGCCAGCAGTCCCGGTGGGCCAAGCCAGCCCCAGCATTTT	CASSPGGPSQPQHF
TRBD1	TRBV12-3/TRBV12-4	TRBJ2-5	.	TGTGCCAGCAGGGTGACAGGGCTAGAGACCCAGTACTTC	CASRVTGLETQYF
TRBD2	TRBV27	TRBJ2-7	.	TGTGCCAGCAGTAAAGTTCTGGGACTAGCGGGCTACGAGCAGTACTTC	CASSKVLGLAGYEQYF
TRBD2	TRBV20-1	TRBJ2-3	.	TGCAGTGCTAGTTGGACTAGCGGGACTACGCAGTATTTT	CSASWTSGTTQYF
TRBD1	TRBV27	TRBJ2-7	.	TGTGCCAGCAGTTTAGGGACAGGGGCCTACGAGCAGTACTTC	CASSLGTGAYEQYF
.	TRBV11-3	TRBJ2-1	.	TGTGCCAGTTCGACCAGCTCCTACAATGAGCAGTTCTTC	CASSTSSYNEQFF
.	TRBV11-2	TRBJ2-3	.	TGTGCCAGCAGCCTCGGGACCCCTCGGGATACGCAGTATTTT	CASSLGTPRDTQYF
.	TRBV18	TRBJ2-7	.	TGTGCCAGCTCACCACCGGATGGTCAGCTCATCTACGAGCAGTACTTC	CASSPPDGQLIYEQYF
TRBD1	TRBV19	TRBJ2-1	.	TGTGCCAGTAGTATGCGACAGGGGAGGTACAATGAGCAGTTCTTC	CASSMRQGRYNEQFF
.	TRBV29-1	TRBJ2-5	.	TGCAGCGCGAGTCGGGCTACCGGTGAGACCCAGTACTTC	CSASRATGETQYF
TRBD1	TRBV12-3/TRBV12-4	TRBJ1-4	.	TGTGCCAGCAGCTCCGGGACAGGGGGGAAACTGTTTTTT	CASSSGTGGKLFF
.	TRBV3-1/TRBV3-2	TRBJ1-5	.	TGTGCCAGCAGCCAAGCATGGGGAGGGGATCAGCCCCAGCATTTT	CASSQAWGGDQPQHF
TRBD2	TRBV7-2	TRBJ2-3	.	TGTGCCAGCAGCTCTAGCGGGAGCACAGATACGCAGTATTTT	CASSSSGSTDTQYF
TRBD1	TRBV10-3	TRBJ1-6	.	TGTGCCATCAGTGAGTCGTGGGGGACGGGACAGGCGACAAATTCACCCCTCCACTTT	CAISESWGTGQATNSPLHF
TRBD1	TRBV4-1	TRBJ1-6	.	TGCGCCAGCAGCCAAGTGGGACAGGGGTTAGGATCACCCCTCCACTTT	CASSQVGQGLGSPLHF
TRBD1	TRBV4-1	TRBJ1-1	.	TGCGCCAGCAGCCTGGGACAGTCGAACACTGAAGCTTTCTTT	CASSLGQSNTEAFF
.	TRBV7-9	TRBJ2-2	.	TGTGCCAGCAGCCTACCCCCGGGCGCTAGCAGAACCGGGGAGCTGTTTTTT	CASSLPPGASRTGELFF
.	TRBV30	TRBJ2-3	.	TGTGCCTGGACGGGGGTGGATACGCAGTATTTT	CAWTGVDTQYF
.	TRBV30	TRBJ1-6	.	TGTGCCTGGGTGCAGGGGAGCTCCTATAATTCACCCCTCCACTTT	CAWVQGSSYNSPLHF
.	TRBV25-1	TRBJ1-2	.	TGTGCCAGCAGTGAATCGGTAGGCGAGGGCTACACCTTC	CASSESVGEGYTF
.	TRBV12-3/TRBV12-4	TRBJ2-1	.	TGTGCCAGCAGTCCTACTAGCTACAATGAGCAGTTCTTC	CASSPTSYNEQFF
.	TRBV7-8	TRBJ2-2	.	TGTGCCAGCAGCCTGGTTACCGGGGAGCTGTTTTTT	CASSLVTGELFF
TRBD2	TRBV5-1	TRBJ2-1	few	TGCGCCAGCAGCCCGGGACTAGCGCGACCGAATGAGCAGTTCTTC	CASSPGLARPNEQFF
.	TRBV12-3/TRBV12-4	TRBJ2-7	.	TGTGCCAGCAGTCCGGACCGACCCTACGAGCAGTACTTC	CASSPDRPYEQYF
.	TRBV3-1/TRBV3-2	TRBJ2-1	.	TGTGCCAGCAGCCCGAGCCTAGTATCTGAGCAGTTCTTC	CASSPSLVSEQFF
.	TRBV24-1	TRBJ1-2	.	TGTGCCACCCGCGGGACCGAGAACTATGGCTACACCTTC	CATRGTENYGYTF
TRBD2	TRBV19	TRBJ2-1	.	TGTGCCACAAGGACTAGCCAAACGGAGGGATCGAGCAATGAGCAGTTCTTC	CATRTSQTEGSSNEQFF